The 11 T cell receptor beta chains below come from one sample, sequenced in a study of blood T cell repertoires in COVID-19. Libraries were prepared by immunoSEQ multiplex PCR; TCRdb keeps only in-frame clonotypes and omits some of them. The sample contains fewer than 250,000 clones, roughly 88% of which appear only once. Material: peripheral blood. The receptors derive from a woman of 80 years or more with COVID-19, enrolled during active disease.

DNA of the CDR3: TGTGCCAGCAGCTTAGGCGGGGGACAGGGGAATTCACCCCTCCACTTT. Residues: CASSLGGGQGNSPLHF. The rearrangement uses TRBV13 and TRBJ1-6; 10 bases align to TRBD1. The V segment lost 0 bases and the J segment 7 bases; nucleotides outside the gene matches: 3. From germline, CDR1 is PRHDT and CDR2 FYEKMQ (reference sequence). The CDR3 has 16 amino acids.

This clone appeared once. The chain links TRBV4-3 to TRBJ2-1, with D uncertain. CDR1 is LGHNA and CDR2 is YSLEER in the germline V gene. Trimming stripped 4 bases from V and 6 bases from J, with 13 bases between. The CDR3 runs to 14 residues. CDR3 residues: CASSRRPSGNEQFF. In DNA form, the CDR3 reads TGCGCCAGCAGCCGCCGGCCCTCGGGCAATGAGCAGTTCTTC.

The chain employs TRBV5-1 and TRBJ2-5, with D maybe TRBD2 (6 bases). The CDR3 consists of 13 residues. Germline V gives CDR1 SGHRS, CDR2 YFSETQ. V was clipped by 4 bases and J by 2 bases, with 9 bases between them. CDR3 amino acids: CASSRRGQETQYF. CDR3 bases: TGCGCCAGCAGCCGCCGGGGGCAAGAGACCCAGTACTTC. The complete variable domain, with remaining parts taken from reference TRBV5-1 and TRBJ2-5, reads KAGVTQTPRYLIKTRGQQVTLSCSPISGHRSVSWYQQTPGQGLQFLFEYFSETQRNKGNFPGRFSGRQFSNSRSEMNVSTLELGDSALYLCASSRRGQETQYFGPGTRLLVL.

CDR3 amino acids: CASSLEQINTEAFF. CDR3 nucleotide sequence: TGTGCCAGCAGCTTGGAACAGATAAACACTGAAGCTTTCTTT. This rearrangement joins TRBV5-4 to TRBJ1-1, with unresolved D. This CDR3 comprises 14 residues. The germline gives CDR1 SGHNT, CDR2 YYREEE (reference sequence). V lost 0 bases and J 2 bases, leaving 8 bases between the germline ends.

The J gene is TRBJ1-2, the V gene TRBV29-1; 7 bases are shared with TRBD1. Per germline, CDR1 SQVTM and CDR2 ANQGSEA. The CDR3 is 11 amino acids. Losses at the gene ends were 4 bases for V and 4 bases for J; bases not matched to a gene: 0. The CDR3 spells CSVGDSYGYTF. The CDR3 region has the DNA TGCAGCGTTGGGGACAGCTATGGCTACACCTTC.

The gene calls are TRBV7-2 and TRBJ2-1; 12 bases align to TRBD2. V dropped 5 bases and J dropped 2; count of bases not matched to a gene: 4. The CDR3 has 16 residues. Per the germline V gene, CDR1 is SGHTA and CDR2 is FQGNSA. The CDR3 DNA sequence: TGTGCCAGCAGCGGCTCTAGCGGGGGGGCCTACAATGAGCAGTTCTTC. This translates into CASSGSSGGAYNEQFF.

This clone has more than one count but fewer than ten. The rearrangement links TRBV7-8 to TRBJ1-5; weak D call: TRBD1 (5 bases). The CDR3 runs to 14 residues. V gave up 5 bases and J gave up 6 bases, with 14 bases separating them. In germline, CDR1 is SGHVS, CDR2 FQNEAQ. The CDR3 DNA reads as TGTGCCAGCAGCCCTGGATTAGGGGTTCAGCCCCAGCATTTT. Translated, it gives CASSPGLGVQPQHF. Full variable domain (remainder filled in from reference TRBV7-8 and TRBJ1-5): GAGVSQSPRYKVAKRGQDVALRCDPISGHVSLFWYQQALGQGPEFLTYFQNEAQLDKSGLPSDRFFAERPEGSVSTLKIQRTQQEDSAVYLCASSPGLGVQPQHFGDGTRLSIL.

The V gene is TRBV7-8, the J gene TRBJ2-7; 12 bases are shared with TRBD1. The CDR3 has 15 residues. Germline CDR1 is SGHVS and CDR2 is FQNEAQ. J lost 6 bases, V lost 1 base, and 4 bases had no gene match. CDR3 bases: TGTGCCAGCAGCTTAGTGGGGACAGGGGGCTCCGAGCAGTACTTC. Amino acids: CASSLVGTGGSEQYF.

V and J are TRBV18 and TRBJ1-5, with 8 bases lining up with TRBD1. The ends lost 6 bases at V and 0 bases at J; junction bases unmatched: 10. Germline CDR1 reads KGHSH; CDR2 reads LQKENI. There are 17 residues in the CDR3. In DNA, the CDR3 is TGTGCCAGCTCCCTCAAGGCAGGGGGCAATAGCAATCAGCCCCAGCATTTT. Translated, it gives CASSLKAGGNSNQPQHF.

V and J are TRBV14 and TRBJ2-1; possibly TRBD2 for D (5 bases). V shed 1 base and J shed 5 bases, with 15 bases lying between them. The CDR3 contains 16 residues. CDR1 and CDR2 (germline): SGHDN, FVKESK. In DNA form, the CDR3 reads TGTGCCAGCAGCCAAGTAGGACTCTCTTCCCACAATGAGCAGTTCTTC. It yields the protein CASSQVGLSSHNEQFF. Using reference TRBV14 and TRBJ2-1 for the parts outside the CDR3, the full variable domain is EAGVTQFPSHSVIEKGQTVTLRCDPISGHDNLYWYRRVMGKEIKFLLHFVKESKQDESGMPNNRFLAERTGGTYSTLKVQPAELEDSGVYFCASSQVGLSSHNEQFFGPGTRLTVL.

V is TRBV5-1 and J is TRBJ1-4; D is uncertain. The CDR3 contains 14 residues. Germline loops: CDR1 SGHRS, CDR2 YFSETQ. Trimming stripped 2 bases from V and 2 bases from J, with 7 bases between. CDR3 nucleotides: TGCGCCAGCAGCTTACAGAGTACTAATGAAAAACTGTTTTTT. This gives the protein CASSLQSTNEKLFF.